The next 10 T cell receptor beta chains were all read from a single sample in a study of blood T cell repertoires in COVID-19. The table came from immunoSEQ multiplex PCR; TCRdb's copy has only in-frame clones and leaves some out. Of fewer than 700,000 clones in the sample, about 88% were seen once. The specimen was peripheral blood. These receptors were taken from a woman in her fifties or sixties with COVID-19, enrolled during active disease.

In DNA form, the CDR3 reads TGTGCCAGTAGGGGCAGACCCTACAATGAGCAGTTCTTC. This codes for CASRGRPYNEQFF. V usage is TRBV19 and J usage is TRBJ2-1; D not certain. Germline V gene data show CDR1 as LNHDA and CDR2 as SQIVND (reference sequence). The CDR3 extends over 13 amino acids. Trimming shortened V by 6 bases and J by 2 bases, and 8 bases separated the two germline ends. The full variable domain, completed using reference TRBV19 and TRBJ2-1, is DGGITQSPKYLFRKEGQNVTLSCEQNLNHDAMYWYRQDPGQGLRLIYYSQIVNDFQKGDIAEGYSVSREKKESFPLTVTSAQKNPTAFYLCASRGRPYNEQFFGPGTRLTVL.

V and J are TRBV3-1 (or the pseudogene TRBV3-2) and TRBJ2-2; D possibly corresponds to TRBD2 (6 bases). The CDR3 is made up of 15 amino acids. The germline V and J ends were trimmed by 1 base and 8 bases, with 14 bases remaining between them. Germline CDR1 reads LGHDT; CDR2 reads YNNKEL (reference sequence). The CDR3 sequence is CASSQVSGGLGELFF. The CDR3 coding sequence is TGTGCCAGCAGCCAAGTTTCTGGAGGGCTAGGGGAGCTGTTTTTT.

Only one count was recorded for this clone. The chain couples TRBV6-5 to TRBJ1-2; D remains unclear. The CDR3 is 11 residues long. V lost 9 bases and J 2 bases, leaving 7 bases between the germline ends. The germline CDR1 and CDR2 sequences are MNHEY and SVGAGI. This CDR3 reads CASRQNYGYTF. The CDR3 nucleotides read TGTGCCAGTAGACAAAACTATGGCTACACCTTC.

The J gene is TRBJ2-1, the V gene TRBV5-1; 13 bases are a match to TRBD2. Unmatched junction bases numbered 7, after V lost 0 bases and J lost 10 bases. The CDR3 has 16 residues. The germline V gene has CDR1 SGHRS and CDR2 YFSETQ. DNA for the CDR3: TGCGCCAGCAGCTTGGAGGGGACTAGCGGGGTGGGGGAGCAGTTCTTC. Translation: CASSLEGTSGVGEQFF.

The chain has TRBV6-5 and TRBJ1-4; D possibly corresponds to TRBD1 (5 bases). Germline CDR1 reads MNHEY; CDR2 reads SVGAGI. V was pared by 5 bases and J by 8 bases, with 15 bases between. The CDR3 is 14 residues long. The CDR3 region has the DNA TGTGCCAGCAGTATCTCCAGGGTAGAGGAAAAACTGTTTTTT. This codes for CASSISRVEEKLFF.

The V call is TRBV9, the J call TRBJ2-7, with a tentative D call TRBD2 (6 bases). V dropped 0 bases and J dropped 6 bases, with 13 bases sitting between them. Germline V lookup: CDR1 SGDLS, CDR2 YYNGEE. The CDR3 length is 14 residues. CDR3 protein: CASSVDGLTSEQYF. In DNA form, the CDR3 reads TGTGCCAGCAGCGTAGACGGACTAACTTCCGAGCAGTACTTC. The full variable domain, with the rest looked up from reference TRBV9 and TRBJ2-7, is DSGVTQTPKHLITATGQRVTLRCSPRSGDLSVYWYQQSLDQGLQFLIQYYNGEERAKGNILERFSAQQFPDLHSELNLSSLELGDSALYFCASSVDGLTSEQYFGPGTRLTVT.

V is TRBV5-1 and J is TRBJ2-3; 12 bases match TRBD1. The CDR3 totals 15 residues. Germline V lookup: CDR1 SGHRS, CDR2 YFSETQ. V lost 4 bases, J lost 4 bases, and 4 bases stayed unmatched. CDR3 nucleotide sequence: TGCGCCAGCAGCCCGGGACAGGGGGCCGCAGATACGCAGTATTTT. It yields the protein CASSPGQGAADTQYF.

The chain recombines TRBV19 with TRBJ1-2; D not certain. V was cut by 5 bases and J by 5 bases, with 9 bases left in between. Germline V gene sequence: CDR1 LNHDA, CDR2 SQIVND (reference sequence). CDR3 size: 12 residues. The CDR3 region has the DNA TGTGCCAGTAGTCTCCGGGAGTATGGCTACACCTTC. It translates to CASSLREYGYTF.

This chain uses TRBV2 with TRBJ2-1; 9 bases fit TRBD1. V was clipped by 3 bases and J by 5 bases; unmatched bases: 8. CDR3 size: 16 residues. The germline V gene has CDR1 SNHLY and CDR2 FYNNEI. The CDR3: CASSDPADRGNNEQFF. The CDR3 bases are TGTGCCAGCAGTGATCCCGCGGACAGGGGTAACAATGAGCAGTTCTTC.

The chain carries TRBV3-1 (or the pseudogene TRBV3-2) and TRBJ1-4, with 10 bases identical to TRBD1. The CDR3 runs 15 residues. V gave up 3 bases and J gave up 6 bases; unmatched junction bases: 4. Germline V gives CDR1 LGHDT, CDR2 YNNKEL (reference sequence). In DNA form, the CDR3 reads TGTGCCAGCAGCCACGACGGGACAGGGGATGAAAAACTGTTTTTT. As protein: CASSHDGTGDEKLFF.